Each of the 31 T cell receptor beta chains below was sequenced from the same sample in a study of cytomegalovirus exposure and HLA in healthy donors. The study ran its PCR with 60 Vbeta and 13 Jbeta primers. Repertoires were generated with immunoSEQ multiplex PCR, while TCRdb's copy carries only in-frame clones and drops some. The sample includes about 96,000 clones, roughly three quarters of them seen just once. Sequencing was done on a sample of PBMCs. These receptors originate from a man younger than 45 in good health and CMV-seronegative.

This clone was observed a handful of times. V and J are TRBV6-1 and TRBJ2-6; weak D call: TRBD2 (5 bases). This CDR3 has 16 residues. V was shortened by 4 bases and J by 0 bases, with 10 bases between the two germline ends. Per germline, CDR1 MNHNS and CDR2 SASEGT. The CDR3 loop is CASSALRDSGANVLTF. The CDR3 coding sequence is TGTGCCAGCAGTGCCCTGAGGGACTCTGGGGCCAACGTCCTGACTTTC.

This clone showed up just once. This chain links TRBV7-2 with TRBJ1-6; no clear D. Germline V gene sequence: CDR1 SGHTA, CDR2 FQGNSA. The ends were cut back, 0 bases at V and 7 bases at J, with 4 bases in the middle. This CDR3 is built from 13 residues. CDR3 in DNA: TGTGCCAGCAGCTTAGCGCGAAATTCACCCCTCCACTTT. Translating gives CASSLARNSPLHF.

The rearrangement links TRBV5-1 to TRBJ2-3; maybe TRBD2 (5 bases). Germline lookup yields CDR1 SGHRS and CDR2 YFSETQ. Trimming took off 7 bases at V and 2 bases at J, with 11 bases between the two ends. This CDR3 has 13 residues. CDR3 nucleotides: TGCGCCAGCCCTAGCTTTATCACAGATACGCAGTATTTT. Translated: CASPSFITDTQYF.

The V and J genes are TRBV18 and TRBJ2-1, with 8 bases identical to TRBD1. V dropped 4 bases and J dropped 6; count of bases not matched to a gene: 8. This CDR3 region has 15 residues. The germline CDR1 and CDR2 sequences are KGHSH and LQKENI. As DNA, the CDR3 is TGTGCCAGCTCACTGATGGACAGGGTTAGCAATGAGCAGTTCTTC. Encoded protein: CASSLMDRVSNEQFF.

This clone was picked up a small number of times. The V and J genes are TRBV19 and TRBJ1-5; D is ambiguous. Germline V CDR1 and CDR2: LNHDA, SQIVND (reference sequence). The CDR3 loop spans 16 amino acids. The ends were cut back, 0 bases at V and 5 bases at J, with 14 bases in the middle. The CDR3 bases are TGTGCCAGTAGTATAGAGTGGTGGACTTTCGATCAGCCCCAGCATTTT. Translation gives CASSIEWWTFDQPQHF.

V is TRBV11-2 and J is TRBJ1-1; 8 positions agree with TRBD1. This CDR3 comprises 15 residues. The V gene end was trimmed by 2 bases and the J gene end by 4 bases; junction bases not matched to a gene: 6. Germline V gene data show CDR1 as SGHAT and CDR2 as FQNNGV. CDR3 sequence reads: CASSLLGQGPTEAFF. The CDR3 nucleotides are TGTGCCAGCAGCTTATTAGGACAGGGCCCCACTGAAGCTTTCTTT.

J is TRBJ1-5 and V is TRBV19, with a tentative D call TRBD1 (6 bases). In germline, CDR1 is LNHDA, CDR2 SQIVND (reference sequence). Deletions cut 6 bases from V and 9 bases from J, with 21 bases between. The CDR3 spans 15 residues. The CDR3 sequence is CASSGTHKAMVPQHF. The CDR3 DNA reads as TGTGCCAGTAGCGGGACACATAAGGCAATGGTGCCCCAGCATTTT.

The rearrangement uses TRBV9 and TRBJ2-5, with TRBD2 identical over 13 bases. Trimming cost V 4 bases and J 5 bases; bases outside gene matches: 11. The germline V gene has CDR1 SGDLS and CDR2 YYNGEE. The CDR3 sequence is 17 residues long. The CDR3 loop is CASSPRTSGGPLETQYF. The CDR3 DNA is TGTGCCAGCAGCCCCAGGACTAGCGGGGGCCCCTTGGAGACCCAGTACTTC.

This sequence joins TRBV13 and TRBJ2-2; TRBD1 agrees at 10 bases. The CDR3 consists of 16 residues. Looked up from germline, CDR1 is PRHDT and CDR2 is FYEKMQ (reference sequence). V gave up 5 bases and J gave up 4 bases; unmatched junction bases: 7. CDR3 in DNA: TGTGCCAGCAGCCCAACAGACAGGGGGCCCACCGGGGAGCTGTTTTTT. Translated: CASSPTDRGPTGELFF.

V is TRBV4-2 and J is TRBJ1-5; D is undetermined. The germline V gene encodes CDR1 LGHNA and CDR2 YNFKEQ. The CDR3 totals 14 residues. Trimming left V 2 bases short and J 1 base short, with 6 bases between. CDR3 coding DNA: TGTGCCAGCAGCCAATACATAAGCAATCAGCCCCAGCATTTT. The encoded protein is CASSQYISNQPQHF.

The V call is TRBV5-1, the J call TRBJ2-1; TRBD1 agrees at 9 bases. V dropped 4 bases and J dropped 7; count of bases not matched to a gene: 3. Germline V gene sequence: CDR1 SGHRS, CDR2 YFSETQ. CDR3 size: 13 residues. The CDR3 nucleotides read TGCGCCAGCAGCAACGGACAGGGGAATGAGCAGTTCTTC. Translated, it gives CASSNGQGNEQFF.

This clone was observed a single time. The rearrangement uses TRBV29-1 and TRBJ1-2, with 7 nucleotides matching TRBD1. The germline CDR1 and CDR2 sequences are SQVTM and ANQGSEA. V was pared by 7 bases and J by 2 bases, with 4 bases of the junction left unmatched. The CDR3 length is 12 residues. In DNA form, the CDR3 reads TGCAGCGCCGAGACAGGGAACTATGGCTACACCTTC. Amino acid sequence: CSAETGNYGYTF.

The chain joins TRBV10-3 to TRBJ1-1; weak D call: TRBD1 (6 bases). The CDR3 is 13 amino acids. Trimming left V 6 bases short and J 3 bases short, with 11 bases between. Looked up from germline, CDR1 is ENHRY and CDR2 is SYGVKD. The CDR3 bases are TGTGCCATCAGGGACAGAACGGACACTGAAGCTTTCTTT. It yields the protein CAIRDRTDTEAFF.

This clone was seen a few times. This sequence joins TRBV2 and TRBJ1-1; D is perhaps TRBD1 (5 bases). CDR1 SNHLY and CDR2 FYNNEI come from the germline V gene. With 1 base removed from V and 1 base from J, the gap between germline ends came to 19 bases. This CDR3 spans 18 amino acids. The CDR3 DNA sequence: TGTGCCAGCAGTGAAGTTAGTCGGAGGGGATGGGGGAACACTGAAGCTTTCTTT. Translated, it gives CASSEVSRRGWGNTEAFF.

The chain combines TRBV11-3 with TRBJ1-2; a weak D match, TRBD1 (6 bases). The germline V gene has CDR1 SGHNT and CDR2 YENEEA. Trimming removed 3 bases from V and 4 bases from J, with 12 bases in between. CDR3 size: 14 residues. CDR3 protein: CASSFAGQLYGYTF. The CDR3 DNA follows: TGTGCCAGCAGCTTTGCCGGACAGCTCTATGGCTACACCTTC.

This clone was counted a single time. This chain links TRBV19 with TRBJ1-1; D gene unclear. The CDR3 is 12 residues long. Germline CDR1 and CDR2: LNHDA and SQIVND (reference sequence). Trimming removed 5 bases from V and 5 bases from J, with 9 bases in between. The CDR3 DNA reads TGTGCCAGTAGTGCCTGGCTGACTGAAGCTTTCTTT. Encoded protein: CASSAWLTEAFF.

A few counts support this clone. The CDR3 loop reads CASRNQGDWTEAFF. CDR3 coding DNA: TGTGCCAGCAGAAATCAGGGGGATTGGACTGAAGCTTTCTTT. V usage is TRBV6-6 and J usage is TRBJ1-1; TRBD1 aligns across 7 bases. Per germline, CDR1 MNHNY and CDR2 SVGAGI (reference sequence). This CDR3 has 14 amino acids. The ends lost 6 bases at V and 5 bases at J; junction bases unmatched: 9.

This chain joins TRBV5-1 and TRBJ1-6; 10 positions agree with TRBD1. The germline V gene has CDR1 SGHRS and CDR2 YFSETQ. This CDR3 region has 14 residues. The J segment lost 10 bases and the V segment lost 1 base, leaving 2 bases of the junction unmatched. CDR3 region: CASSLRDRGSPLHF. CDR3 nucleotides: TGCGCCAGCAGCTTGAGGGACAGGGGATCACCCCTCCACTTT.

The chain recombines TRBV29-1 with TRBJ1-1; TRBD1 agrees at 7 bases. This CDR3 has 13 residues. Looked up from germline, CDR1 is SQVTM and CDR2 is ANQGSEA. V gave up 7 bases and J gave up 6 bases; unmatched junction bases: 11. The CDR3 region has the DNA TGCAGCGGAGGACAACAGGGGACTCCTGAAGCTTTCTTT. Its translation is CSGGQQGTPEAFF.

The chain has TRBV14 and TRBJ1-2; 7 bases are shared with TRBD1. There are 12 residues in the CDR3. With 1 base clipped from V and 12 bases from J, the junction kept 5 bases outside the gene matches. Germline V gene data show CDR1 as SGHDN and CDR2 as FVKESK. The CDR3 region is CASSQVTGTNTF. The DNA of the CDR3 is TGTGCCAGCAGCCAAGTGACAGGGACGAACACCTTC.

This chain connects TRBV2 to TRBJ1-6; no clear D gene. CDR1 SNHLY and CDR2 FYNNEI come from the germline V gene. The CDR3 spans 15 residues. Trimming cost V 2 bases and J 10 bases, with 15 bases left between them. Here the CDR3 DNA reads TGTGCCAGCAGTGAACGGGAGGGTCTGCGCTCACCCCTCCACTTT. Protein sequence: CASSEREGLRSPLHF.

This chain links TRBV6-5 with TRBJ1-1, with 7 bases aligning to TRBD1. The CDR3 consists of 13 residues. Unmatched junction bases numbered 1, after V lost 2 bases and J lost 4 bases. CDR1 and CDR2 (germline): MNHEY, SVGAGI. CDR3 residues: CASSYGQVTEAFF. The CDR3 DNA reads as TGTGCCAGCAGTTACGGACAGGTCACTGAAGCTTTCTTT.

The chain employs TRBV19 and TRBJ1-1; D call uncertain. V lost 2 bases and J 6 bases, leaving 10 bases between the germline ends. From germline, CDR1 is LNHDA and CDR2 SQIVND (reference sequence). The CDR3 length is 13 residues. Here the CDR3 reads CASSIRESAEAFF. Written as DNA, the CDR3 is TGTGCCAGTAGTATAAGGGAGAGCGCTGAAGCTTTCTTT.

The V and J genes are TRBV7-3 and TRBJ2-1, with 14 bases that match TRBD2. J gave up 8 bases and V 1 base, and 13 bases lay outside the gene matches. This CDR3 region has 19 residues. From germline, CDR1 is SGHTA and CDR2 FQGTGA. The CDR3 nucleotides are TGTGCCAGCAGCTTAAACCGACTAGCGGGGGGGCATAGCATCGATGAGCAGTTCTTC. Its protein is CASSLNRLAGGHSIDEQFF.

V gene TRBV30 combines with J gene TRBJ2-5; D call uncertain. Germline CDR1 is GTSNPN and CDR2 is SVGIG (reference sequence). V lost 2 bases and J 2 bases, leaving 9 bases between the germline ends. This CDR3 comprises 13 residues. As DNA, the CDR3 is TGTGCCTGGAGTATTACATTTCAAGAGACCCAGTACTTC. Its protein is CAWSITFQETQYF.

This CDR3 is CASSLGQPGREQYF. Here the CDR3 DNA reads TGTGCCAGCTCCCTAGGACAGCCGGGGCGGGAGCAGTACTTC. This chain connects TRBV6-5 to TRBJ2-7; tentative D call: TRBD1 (6 bases). V was clipped by 8 bases and J by 7 bases, with 21 bases between them. CDR3 length equals 14 residues. The germline V gene encodes CDR1 MNHEY and CDR2 SVGAGI.

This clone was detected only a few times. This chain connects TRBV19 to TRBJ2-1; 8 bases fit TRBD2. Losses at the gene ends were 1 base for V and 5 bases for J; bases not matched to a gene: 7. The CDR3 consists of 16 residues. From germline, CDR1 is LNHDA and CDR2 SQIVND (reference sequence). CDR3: CASSIAGGRPNNEQFF. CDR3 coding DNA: TGTGCCAGTAGTATAGCGGGGGGGAGACCCAACAATGAGCAGTTCTTC.

This CDR3 is CAISELSGQGAQPQHF. The CDR3 nucleotides read TGTGCCATCAGTGAGTTATCTGGGCAGGGGGCTCAGCCCCAGCATTTT. This chain links TRBV10-3 with TRBJ1-5, with 8 nucleotides matching TRBD1. V was pared by 1 base and J by 6 bases, with 8 bases of the junction left unmatched. This CDR3 is 16 amino acids long. Germline V gives CDR1 ENHRY, CDR2 SYGVKD.

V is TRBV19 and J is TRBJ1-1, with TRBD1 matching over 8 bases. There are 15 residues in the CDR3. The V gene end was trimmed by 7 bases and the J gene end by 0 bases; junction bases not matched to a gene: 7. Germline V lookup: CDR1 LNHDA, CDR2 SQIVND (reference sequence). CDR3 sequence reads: CASKNRGALNTEAFF. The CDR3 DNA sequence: TGTGCCAGTAAGAACAGGGGGGCTTTGAACACTGAAGCTTTCTTT. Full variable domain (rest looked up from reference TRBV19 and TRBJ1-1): DGGITQSPKYLFRKEGQNVTLSCEQNLNHDAMYWYRQDPGQGLRLIYYSQIVNDFQKGDIAEGYSVSREKKESFPLTVTSAQKNPTAFYLCASKNRGALNTEAFFGQGTRLTVV.

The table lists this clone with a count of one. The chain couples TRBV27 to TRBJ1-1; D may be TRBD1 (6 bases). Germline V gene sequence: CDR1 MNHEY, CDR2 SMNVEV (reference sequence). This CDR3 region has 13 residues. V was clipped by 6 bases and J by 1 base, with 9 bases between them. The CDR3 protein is CASRYRENTEAFF. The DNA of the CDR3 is TGTGCCAGCAGATACAGGGAGAACACTGAAGCTTTCTTT.

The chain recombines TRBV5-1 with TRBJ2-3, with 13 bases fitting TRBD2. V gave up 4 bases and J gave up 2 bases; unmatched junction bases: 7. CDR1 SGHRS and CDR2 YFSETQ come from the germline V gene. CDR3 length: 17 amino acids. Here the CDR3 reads CASSLGLAGVTTDTQYF. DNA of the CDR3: TGCGCCAGCAGCCTAGGACTAGCGGGGGTTACCACAGATACGCAGTATTTT. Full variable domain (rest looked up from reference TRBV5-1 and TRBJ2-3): KAGVTQTPRYLIKTRGQQVTLSCSPISGHRSVSWYQQTPGQGLQFLFEYFSETQRNKGNFPGRFSGRQFSNSRSEMNVSTLELGDSALYLCASSLGLAGVTTDTQYFGPGTRLTVL.